The present T cell receptor (beta chain) was sequenced within a study of blood T cell repertoires in COVID-19. Across the whole study: The cDNA or gDNA used as material had been derived from T cells, B-cell-depleted T cells, or PBMCs.

Looked up from germline, CDR1 is SGHRS and CDR2 is YFSETQ. The V gene end was trimmed by 0 bases and the J gene end by 6 bases; junction bases not matched to a gene: 3. The CDR3 is 15 residues long. The authors' processing: Estimates of nucleated cell counts were drawn from the amplification of reference gene primers. Libraries were prepared by immunoSEQ multiplex PCR; TCRdb keeps only in-frame clonotypes and omits some of them. V and J calls and clone size are copied from that table; D and trimming were computed from the DNA. The top ten hold around 6.9% of the sample, which has 200,000 or so clones, almost 85% seen once.

The sequenced sample was peripheral blood. The receptor's source is a human donor with acute or convalescent COVID-19. The donor label of this sample is uncertain. The chain is built from TRBV5-1 and TRBJ2-1; 10 positions match TRBD2. CDR3 loop: CASSLAGLAFNEQFF. CDR3 DNA sequence: TGCGCCAGCAGCTTGGCGGGACTAGCGTTCAATGAGCAGTTCTTC.